This T cell receptor (beta chain) was recorded in a study of blood T cell repertoires in COVID-19. Profiling relied on immunoSEQ multiplex PCR, and the TCRdb table lists in-frame clones only, not all of them. Of around 250,000 clones in the sample, about 90% are singletons; the top ten hold roughly 1.2%. Looked up from germline, CDR1 is KGHSH and CDR2 is LQKENI. The V segment lost 8 bases and the J segment 6 bases; nucleotides outside the gene matches: 10. The CDR3 extends over 14 amino acids. Sequencing input: PBMCs or T cells enriched from blood (not recorded which). The rearrangement joins TRBV18 to TRBJ1-1, with 9 bases that match TRBD1. This clonotype was obtained from a human donor in a cohort exposed to, infected with or recovered from COVID-19 (not recorded which). The donor label of this sample is uncertain. The CDR3 DNA reads as TGTGCCAGCCTCGAACAGGGGGCCCTTTCTGAAGCTTTCTTT. It is translated as CASLEQGALSEAFF. The full variable domain, its missing parts supplied by reference TRBV18 and TRBJ1-1, is NAGVMQNPRHLVRRRGQEARLRCSPMKGHSHVYWYRQLPEEGLKFMVYLQKENIIDESGMPKERFSAEFPKEGPSILRIQQVVRGDSAAYFCASLEQGALSEAFFGQGTRLTVV.